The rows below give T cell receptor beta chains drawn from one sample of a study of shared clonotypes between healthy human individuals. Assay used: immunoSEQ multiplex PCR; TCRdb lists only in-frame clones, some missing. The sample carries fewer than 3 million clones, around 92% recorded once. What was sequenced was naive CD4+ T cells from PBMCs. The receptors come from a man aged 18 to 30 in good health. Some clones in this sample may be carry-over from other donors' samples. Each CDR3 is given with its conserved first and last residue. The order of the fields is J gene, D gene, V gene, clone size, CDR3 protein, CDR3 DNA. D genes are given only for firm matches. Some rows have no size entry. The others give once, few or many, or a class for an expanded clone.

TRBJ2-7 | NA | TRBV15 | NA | CATSREYTGRSYEQYF | TGTGCCACCAGCAGAGAGTATACAGGGAGGTCCTACGAGCAGTACTTC
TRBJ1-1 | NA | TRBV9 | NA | CASSVVSRNTEAFF | TGTGCCAGCAGCGTAGTATCCCGGAACACTGAAGCTTTCTTT
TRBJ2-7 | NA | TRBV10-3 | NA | CAISESAYEQYF | TGTGCCATCAGTGAGTCAGCCTACGAGCAGTACTTC
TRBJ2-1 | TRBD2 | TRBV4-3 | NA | CASSNPSGNNEQFF | TGCGCCAGCAGCAACCCTAGCGGGAACAATGAGCAGTTCTTC
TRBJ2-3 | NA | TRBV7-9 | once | CASSLTPAGRTDTQYF | TGTGCCAGCAGCTTAACCCCAGCGGGTAGGACAGATACGCAGTATTTT
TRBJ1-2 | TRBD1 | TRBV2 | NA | CASSERQGNYGYTF | TGTGCCAGCAGTGAGAGACAGGGGAACTATGGCTACACCTTC
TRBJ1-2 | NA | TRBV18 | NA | CASSEGVSGYTF | TGTGCCAGCTCAGAAGGGGTAAGCGGCTACACCTTC
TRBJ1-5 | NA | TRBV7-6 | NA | CASSLGAGYNQPQHF | TGTGCCAGCAGCTTAGGGGCAGGGTACAATCAGCCCCAGCATTTT
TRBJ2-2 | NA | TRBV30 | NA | CAWSVRRNTGELFF | TGTGCCTGGAGTGTAAGGCGGAACACCGGGGAGCTGTTTTTT
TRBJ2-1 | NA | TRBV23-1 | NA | CASSRGETNEQFF | TGCGCCAGCAGTCGCGGTGAGACCAATGAGCAGTTCTTC
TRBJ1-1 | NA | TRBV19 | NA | CASSSTGLGTEAFF | TGTGCCAGTAGTTCCACAGGGTTGGGGACTGAAGCTTTCTTT
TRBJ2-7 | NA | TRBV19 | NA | CASSIARGTHEQYF | TGTGCCAGTAGTATAGCCAGGGGAACCCACGAGCAGTACTTC
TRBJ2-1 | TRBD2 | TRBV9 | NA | CASSRPSGWDEQFF | TGTGCCAGCAGCCGCCCTAGCGGGTGGGATGAGCAGTTCTTC
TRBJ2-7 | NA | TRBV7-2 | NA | CASSLDNGDEQYF | TGTGCCAGCAGCTTAGATAATGGGGACGAGCAGTACTTC
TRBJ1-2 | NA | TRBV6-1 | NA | CASSEVQGYGYTF | TGTGCCAGCAGTGAAGTGCAGGGTTATGGCTACACCTTC
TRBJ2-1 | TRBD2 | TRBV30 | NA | CAWSRTSGRPSYNEQFF | TGTGCCTGGAGCCGGACTAGCGGGAGGCCCTCCTACAATGAGCAGTTCTTC
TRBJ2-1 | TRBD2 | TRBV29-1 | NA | CSVVFTSGRRGYNEQFF | TGCAGCGTTGTTTTTACTAGCGGGAGGCGGGGCTACAATGAGCAGTTCTTC
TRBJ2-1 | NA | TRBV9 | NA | CASSVVGEGEQFF | TGTGCCAGCAGCGTAGTGGGAGAGGGTGAGCAGTTCTTC
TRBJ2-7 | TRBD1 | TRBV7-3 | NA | CASSMTGTGIYEQYF | TGTGCCAGCAGCATGACCGGGACAGGGATCTACGAGCAGTACTTC
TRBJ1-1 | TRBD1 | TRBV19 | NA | CASSMGGTAWNTEAFF | TGTGCCAGTAGTATGGGGGGGACAGCTTGGAACACTGAAGCTTTCTTT
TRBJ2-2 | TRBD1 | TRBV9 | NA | CASSGRGRLTGELFF | TGTGCCAGCAGCGGCAGGGGGCGCTTAACCGGGGAGCTGTTTTTT
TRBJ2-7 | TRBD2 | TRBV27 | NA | CASSLAGVSYEQYF | TGTGCCAGCAGCTTAGCGGGAGTGAGCTACGAGCAGTACTTC
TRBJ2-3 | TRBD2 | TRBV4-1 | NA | CASSQLAGASTDTQYF | TGCGCCAGCAGCCAGCTAGCGGGAGCTAGCACAGATACGCAGTATTTT
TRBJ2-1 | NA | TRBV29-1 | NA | CSVQRVGAYNEQFF | TGCAGCGTCCAACGGGTGGGCGCCTACAATGAGCAGTTCTTC
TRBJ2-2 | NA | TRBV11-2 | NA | CASSLLLGPGTGELFF | TGTGCCAGCAGCTTACTCCTAGGGCCTGGCACCGGGGAGCTGTTTTTT
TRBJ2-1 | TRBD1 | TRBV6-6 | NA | CASSYQGEDEQFF | TGTGCCAGCAGTTACCAGGGGGAAGATGAGCAGTTCTTC
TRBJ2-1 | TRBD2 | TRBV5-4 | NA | CASSLGGLGGNEQFF | TGTGCCAGCAGCTTGGGGGGACTAGGAGGCAATGAGCAGTTCTTC
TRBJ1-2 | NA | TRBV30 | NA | CAWDPGQLYGYTF | TGTGCCTGGGACCCTGGGCAGCTCTATGGCTACACCTTC
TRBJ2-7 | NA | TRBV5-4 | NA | CASSLKYGEQYF | TGTGCCAGCAGCTTAAAGTATGGCGAGCAGTACTTC
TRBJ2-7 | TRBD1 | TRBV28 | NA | CASSFDRASSYEQYF | TGTGCCAGCAGTTTCGACAGGGCTAGCTCCTACGAGCAGTACTTC
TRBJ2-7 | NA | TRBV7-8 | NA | CASSLGRGRASYEQYF | TGTGCCAGCAGCTTAGGTCGGGGCAGGGCGAGCTACGAGCAGTACTTC
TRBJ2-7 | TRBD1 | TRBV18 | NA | CASSPLQGAYEQYF | TGTGCCAGCTCACCACTCCAGGGGGCTTACGAGCAGTACTTC
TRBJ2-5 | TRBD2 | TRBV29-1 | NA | CSVAGLAFQETQYF | TGCAGCGTTGCTGGACTAGCGTTCCAAGAGACCCAGTACTTC
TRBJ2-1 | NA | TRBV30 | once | CAWSVSTRDEQFF | TGTGCCTGGAGTGTAAGTACGAGGGATGAGCAGTTCTTC
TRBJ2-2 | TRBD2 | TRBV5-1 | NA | CASNVGLANTGELFF | TGCGCCAGCAACGTAGGACTAGCCAACACCGGGGAGCTGTTTTTT
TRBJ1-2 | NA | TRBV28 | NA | CASRPTGALNYGYTF | TGTGCCAGCAGACCTACAGGAGCACTTAACTATGGCTACACCTTC
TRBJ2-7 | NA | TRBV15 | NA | CATSSSVYEQYF | TGTGCCACCAGCAGTAGCGTGTACGAACAGTACTTC
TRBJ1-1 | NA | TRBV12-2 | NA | CASRQPGQRGTEAFF | TGTGCAAGTCGCCAACCGGGCCAAAGAGGCACTGAAGCTTTCTTT
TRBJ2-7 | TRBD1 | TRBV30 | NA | CAWSSIGQVAYEQYF | TGTGCCTGGAGTTCGATAGGACAGGTAGCCTACGAGCAGTACTTC
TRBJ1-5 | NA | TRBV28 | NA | CASTRLGNQPQHF | TGTGCCAGCACCCGTTTGGGTAATCAGCCCCAGCATTTT
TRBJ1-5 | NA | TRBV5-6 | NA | CASSFSGGGGNQPQHF | TGTGCCAGCAGCTTCTCCGGGGGGGGCGGCAATCAGCCCCAGCATTTT
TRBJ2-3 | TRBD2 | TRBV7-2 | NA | CASSAQFASGSTTDTQYF | TGTGCCAGCAGCGCCCAGTTCGCGAGCGGGAGTACGACAGATACGCAGTATTTT
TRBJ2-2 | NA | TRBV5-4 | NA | CASSLAGTAPGELFF | TGTGCCAGCAGCTTGGCGGGGACTGCTCCCGGGGAGCTGTTTTTT
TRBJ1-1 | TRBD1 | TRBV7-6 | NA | CASSSVGRGAVAFF | TGTGCCAGCAGCTCTGTGGGCAGGGGGGCTGTGGCTTTCTTT
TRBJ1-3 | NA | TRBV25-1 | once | CASSEWALAGNTIYF | TGTGCCAGCAGTGAATGGGCCTTGGCCGGGAACACCATATATTTT
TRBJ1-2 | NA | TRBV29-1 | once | CSVGQRQANYGYTF | TGCAGCGTCGGACAGCGCCAAGCTAACTATGGCTACACCTTC
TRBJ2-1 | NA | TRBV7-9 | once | CASSLADRGPFEQFF | TGTGCCAGCAGCTTAGCGGATCGGGGACCCTTTGAGCAGTTCTTC
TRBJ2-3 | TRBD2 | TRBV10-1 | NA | CASSGTLARPSTDTQYF | TGCGCCAGCAGTGGAACACTAGCGCGGCCCAGCACAGATACGCAGTATTTT
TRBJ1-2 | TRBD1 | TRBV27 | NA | CASSARTGRANYGYTF | TGTGCCAGCAGTGCTCGGACAGGGCGAGCTAACTATGGCTACACCTTC
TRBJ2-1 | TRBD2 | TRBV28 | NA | CASSFLAGGGSYNEQFF | TGTGCCAGCAGTTTCCTAGCGGGAGGGGGGTCCTACAATGAGCAGTTCTTC
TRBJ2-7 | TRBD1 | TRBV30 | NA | CAWSPPRGTGPYEQYF | TGTGCCTGGAGCCCTCCCCGTGGGACAGGACCCTACGAGCAGTACTTC
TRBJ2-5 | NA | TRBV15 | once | CATSTIPRIITQYF | TGTGCCACCAGCACAATTCCCCGTATAATCACCCAGTACTTC
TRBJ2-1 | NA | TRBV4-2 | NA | CASSQVAGPGNEQFF | TGTGCCAGCAGCCAAGTTGCGGGGCCTGGGAATGAGCAGTTCTTC